The TCR beta chain under discussion was sequenced for a study of vaccination and CD4 T cells after COVID-19. Study summary: Across the group, participants received two doses of either BNT162b2 or mRNA-1273 vaccine.

Trimming pared 5 bases from V and 8 bases from J, leaving 21 bases between. The CDR3 totals 15 residues. Germline V gives CDR1 SNHLY, CDR2 FYNNEI. Stated treatment: roughly ten-day PBMC culture with coronavirus spike peptide pools or control peptides (ViraFEST assay). According to the study, CD4+ T cells from the unexposed donor were gathered ahead of the COVID-19 pandemic (2011-2018). General study findings and limits: Clonotypes reactive to SARS-CoV-2 had a median that went up from 21 to 38, but not significantly.

The assay that was used to sequence DNA from cultured CD4+ T cells was the Oncomine TCR Beta short-read assay. TCRdb reanalysed the PCR reads using MiXCR and keeps one entry per CDR3 protein. Of several thousand distinct CDR3 sequences listed, 40% are singletons. This clonotype was counted between two and nine times. What it binds is unknown. Sequencing used CD4+ T cells from blood, cultured in vitro. This chain connects TRBV2 to TRBJ1-2, with D tentatively TRBD1 (6 bases). The clonotype comes from a human donor in good health. The CDR3 DNA reads TGTGCCAGCAGTCAAAGGAGGGGGGGCTCGGAAGGCTACACCTTC. This sequence encodes CASSQRRGGSEGYTF.